This entry is about one T cell receptor beta chain. Sequenced by immunoSEQ multiplex PCR; TCRdb stores in-frame clones only, minus some. The sample has around 150,000 clones; more than 60% are singletons. This record belongs to a study of blood T cell repertoires in COVID-19. Background on the study: The analysed material was cDNA or gDNA that came from T cells, B-cell-depleted T cells, or PBMCs.

Germline assignment: CDR1 KGHSH and CDR2 LQKENI. This CDR3 spans 13 amino acids. V was pared by 2 bases and J by 9 bases, with 14 bases between. The J gene is TRBJ2-7, the V gene TRBV18; a possible D gene is TRBD1 (6 bases). Sequences were obtained from peripheral blood. The sequence was obtained from a man aged 55-75 years with acute or convalescent COVID-19. CDR3 amino acids: CASSPSTGLSQYF. The CDR3 DNA follows: TGTGCCAGCTCACCATCGACAGGTCTATCGCAGTACTTC. Based on the CDR3 plus reference TRBV18 and TRBJ2-7, the full variable domain is NAGVMQNPRHLVRRRGQEARLRCSPMKGHSHVYWYRQLPEEGLKFMVYLQKENIIDESGMPKERFSAEFPKEGPSILRIQQVVRGDSAAYFCASSPSTGLSQYFGPGTRLTVT.